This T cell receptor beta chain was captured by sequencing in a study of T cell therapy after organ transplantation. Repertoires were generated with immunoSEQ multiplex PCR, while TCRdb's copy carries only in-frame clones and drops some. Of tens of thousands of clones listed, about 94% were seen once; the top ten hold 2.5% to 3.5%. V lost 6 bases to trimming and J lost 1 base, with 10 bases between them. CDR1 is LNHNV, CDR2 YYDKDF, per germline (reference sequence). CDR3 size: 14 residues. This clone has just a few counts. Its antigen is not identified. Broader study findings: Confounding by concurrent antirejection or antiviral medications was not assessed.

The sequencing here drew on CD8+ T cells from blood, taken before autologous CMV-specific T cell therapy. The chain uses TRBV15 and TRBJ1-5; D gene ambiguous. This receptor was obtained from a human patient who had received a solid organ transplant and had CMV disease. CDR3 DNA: TGTGCCACCAGAACCGACGGAAGCAATCAGCCCCAGCATTTT. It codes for CATRTDGSNQPQHF.